A selection of T cell receptor beta chains follows, all from one sample in a study of T cell changes during pregnancy in multiple sclerosis. The protocol was immunoSEQ multiplex PCR, while the TCRdb copy is restricted to in-frame clones and leaves out a portion. The table has approximately 63,000 clones, about nine tenths seen once; the top ten hold 1% to 1.5%. This specimen was peripheral blood, taken after pregnancy. Receptors were obtained from a female donor in good health, enrolled as a control in a pregnancy study. Each CDR3 is given with its conserved first and last residue. D genes are given only for firm matches. Clone size is not always given. Where it is, it says once, few, many or a class for expanded clones.

abundance: once
v_gene: TRBV7-9
j_gene: TRBJ2-5
d_gene: NA
CDR3nt: TGTGCCAGCAGCTCGGAGGCCGAGACCCAGTACTTC
CDR3aa: CASSSEAETQYF

abundance: NA
v_gene: TRBV30
j_gene: TRBJ1-5
d_gene: TRBD1
CDR3nt: TGTGCCTGGAGTCTGTCCAGACAGGGATACAATCAGCCCCAGCATTTT
CDR3aa: CAWSLSRQGYNQPQHF

abundance: few
v_gene: TRBV6-4
j_gene: TRBJ2-1
d_gene: TRBD2
CDR3nt: TGTGCCAGCAGTGGGACTAGCGGGGGCAATGAGCAGTTCTTC
CDR3aa: CASSGTSGGNEQFF

abundance: NA
v_gene: TRBV2
j_gene: TRBJ2-3
d_gene: TRBD2
CDR3nt: TGTGCCAGCAGTGAAGGGGCTAGCGGGGGACCGGTAGATACGCAGTATTTT
CDR3aa: CASSEGASGGPVDTQYF

abundance: few
v_gene: TRBV11-3
j_gene: TRBJ1-6
d_gene: NA
CDR3nt: TGTGCCAGCAGCTTAGATCTAGGACAGATTAATTCACCCCTCCACTTT
CDR3aa: CASSLDLGQINSPLHF

abundance: NA
v_gene: TRBV19
j_gene: TRBJ2-3
d_gene: TRBD2
CDR3nt: TGTGCCAGTAGTATAGCAGCGGGGGGATTGGATACGCAGTATTTT
CDR3aa: CASSIAAGGLDTQYF

abundance: NA
v_gene: TRBV7-2
j_gene: TRBJ1-2
d_gene: NA
CDR3nt: TGTGCCAGCAGCTTGGCAGGGGATTACGATGGCTACACCTTC
CDR3aa: CASSLAGDYDGYTF

abundance: NA
v_gene: TRBV5-6
j_gene: TRBJ1-2
d_gene: NA
CDR3nt: TGTGCCAGCAGCTTGCTCGGCTATGGCTACACCTTC
CDR3aa: CASSLLGYGYTF

abundance: NA
v_gene: TRBV19
j_gene: TRBJ2-3
d_gene: NA
CDR3nt: TGTGCCAGTAGTCTATTCGGGGTGTCGACAGATACGCAGTATTTT
CDR3aa: CASSLFGVSTDTQYF

abundance: NA
v_gene: TRBV4-2
j_gene: TRBJ2-5
d_gene: TRBD2
CDR3nt: TGTGCCAGCAGCCAGGGATGGACTAGCGGACAGAAGACCCAGTACTTC
CDR3aa: CASSQGWTSGQKTQYF

abundance: NA
v_gene: TRBV19
j_gene: TRBJ1-2
d_gene: NA
CDR3nt: TGTGCCAGTAGTATGGGCACGGCCTATGGCTACACCTTC
CDR3aa: CASSMGTAYGYTF

abundance: NA
v_gene: TRBV7-8
j_gene: TRBJ2-5
d_gene: TRBD2
CDR3nt: TGTGCCAGCAGCCCATACGGACTAGCGGGTCAAGAGACCCAGTACTTC
CDR3aa: CASSPYGLAGQETQYF

abundance: NA
v_gene: TRBV2
j_gene: TRBJ2-7
d_gene: TRBD1
CDR3nt: TGTGCCAGCACCCGAGGGTCGACAGGGGGAGGCTACGAGCAGTACTTC
CDR3aa: CASTRGSTGGGYEQYF

abundance: NA
v_gene: TRBV5-6
j_gene: TRBJ2-3
d_gene: NA
CDR3nt: TGTGCCAGCAGCTTGGTACAGTCTGCCACAGATACGCAGTATTTT
CDR3aa: CASSLVQSATDTQYF

abundance: NA
v_gene: TRBV11-2
j_gene: TRBJ2-7
d_gene: TRBD2
CDR3nt: TGTGCCAGCAGCTTAGGAGCGGGGGAGCAGTACGAGCAGTACTTC
CDR3aa: CASSLGAGEQYEQYF

abundance: once
v_gene: TRBV5-4
j_gene: TRBJ1-4
d_gene: TRBD1
CDR3nt: TGTGCCAGCAGCGTGGACAGGAATGAAAAACTGTTTTTT
CDR3aa: CASSVDRNEKLFF

abundance: NA
v_gene: TRBV11-2
j_gene: TRBJ1-1
d_gene: NA
CDR3nt: TGTGCCAGCAGCACACAGGTTCAGTCTCTGGCTTTCTTT
CDR3aa: CASSTQVQSLAFF

abundance: NA
v_gene: TRBV4-3
j_gene: TRBJ1-2
d_gene: TRBD1
CDR3nt: TGCGCCAGCAGCCAAGATCTTTTGGGACAGGGGCCTGGTGGCTACACCTTC
CDR3aa: CASSQDLLGQGPGGYTF

abundance: NA
v_gene: TRBV2
j_gene: TRBJ2-7
d_gene: NA
CDR3nt: TGTGCCAGCAGTGTTGACAAAATACGAAGCTCCTACGAGCAGTACTTC
CDR3aa: CASSVDKIRSSYEQYF

abundance: NA
v_gene: TRBV4-3
j_gene: TRBJ2-7
d_gene: TRBD2
CDR3nt: TGCGCCAGCAGCCCCTATGAGCGGGGGCCCTCCCACGAGCAGTACTTC
CDR3aa: CASSPYERGPSHEQYF

abundance: NA
v_gene: TRBV29-1
j_gene: TRBJ2-3
d_gene: TRBD2
CDR3nt: TGCAGCGTTGTTCTAGCGGGGATCACAGATACGCAGTATTTT
CDR3aa: CSVVLAGITDTQYF

abundance: NA
v_gene: TRBV10-3
j_gene: TRBJ1-3
d_gene: NA
CDR3nt: TGTGCCATCAGTGATCAGGGTATTGGTGGAAACACCATATATTTT
CDR3aa: CAISDQGIGGNTIYF

abundance: once
v_gene: TRBV21-1
j_gene: TRBJ1-1
d_gene: NA
CDR3nt: TGTGCCAGCAGCAAAAGGGAAGGGGGCGGATTTTGGACTGAAGCTTTCTTT
CDR3aa: CASSKREGGGFWTEAFF

abundance: medium-sized
v_gene: TRBV10-3
j_gene: TRBJ1-3
d_gene: NA
CDR3nt: TGTGCCAACCGGGACAACTCTGGAAACACCATATATTTT
CDR3aa: CANRDNSGNTIYF

abundance: NA
v_gene: TRBV11-2
j_gene: TRBJ1-3
d_gene: NA
CDR3nt: TGTGCCAGCAGCTCCCAGGGTAAACCTGGAAACACCATATATTTT
CDR3aa: CASSSQGKPGNTIYF

abundance: NA
v_gene: TRBV5-1
j_gene: TRBJ2-6
d_gene: NA
CDR3nt: TGCGCCAGCAGACCAACAGGGGGGGTCTCTGGGGCCAACGTCCTGACTTTC
CDR3aa: CASRPTGGVSGANVLTF

abundance: NA
v_gene: TRBV30
j_gene: TRBJ2-7
d_gene: TRBD1
CDR3nt: TGTGCCTGGAGTGTAGTGGGGACAGGGCCCTACGAGCAGTACTTC
CDR3aa: CAWSVVGTGPYEQYF

abundance: few
v_gene: TRBV19
j_gene: TRBJ1-1
d_gene: TRBD1
CDR3nt: TGTGCCAGTAGTATACAGGGACAGTATGAAGCTTTCTTT
CDR3aa: CASSIQGQYEAFF

abundance: NA
v_gene: TRBV9
j_gene: TRBJ1-3
d_gene: NA
CDR3nt: TGTGCCAGCAGCCCTGGGGCCGGGGGAAACACCATATATTTT
CDR3aa: CASSPGAGGNTIYF

abundance: NA
v_gene: TRBV7-8
j_gene: TRBJ2-1
d_gene: NA
CDR3nt: TGTGCCAGCAGCCCCCCAGGGAACCCCTACAATGAGCAGTTCTTC
CDR3aa: CASSPPGNPYNEQFF

abundance: NA
v_gene: TRBV19
j_gene: TRBJ1-2
d_gene: TRBD1
CDR3nt: TGTGCCAGTAGTAACCCTTACAGACAGGGTAAGGGCTATGGCTACACCTTC
CDR3aa: CASSNPYRQGKGYGYTF

abundance: NA
v_gene: TRBV5-1
j_gene: TRBJ2-7
d_gene: TRBD1
CDR3nt: TGCGCCAGCAGCTATACGACAGGGACCGACTACGAGCAGTACTTC
CDR3aa: CASSYTTGTDYEQYF

abundance: NA
v_gene: TRBV7-2
j_gene: TRBJ2-5
d_gene: TRBD2
CDR3nt: TGTGCCAGCAGCTTTGGGGCGGGGGTAGAGACCCAGTACTTC
CDR3aa: CASSFGAGVETQYF

abundance: NA
v_gene: TRBV9
j_gene: TRBJ1-6
d_gene: NA
CDR3nt: TGTGCCAGCAGCCTTAGTACGGGTGTTCGAGGTAATTCACCCCTCCACTTT
CDR3aa: CASSLSTGVRGNSPLHF

abundance: NA
v_gene: TRBV6-5
j_gene: TRBJ2-5
d_gene: NA
CDR3nt: TGTGCCAGCAGTCCAACAGGGACCAGGACCCAGTACTTC
CDR3aa: CASSPTGTRTQYF

abundance: NA
v_gene: TRBV9
j_gene: TRBJ2-2
d_gene: TRBD1
CDR3nt: TGTGCCAGCAGCTTGTCCGGGACAGGGAACACCGGGGAGCTGTTTTTT
CDR3aa: CASSLSGTGNTGELFF

abundance: once
v_gene: TRBV10-3
j_gene: TRBJ1-1
d_gene: NA
CDR3nt: TGTGCCATCAGTGAATCTGAGGGCAAAGACACTGAAGCTTTCTTT
CDR3aa: CAISESEGKDTEAFF

abundance: NA
v_gene: TRBV5-1
j_gene: TRBJ1-1
d_gene: TRBD1
CDR3nt: TGCGCCAGCAGCTTGGAGTGGAGTGGGACAGGGGGTGGAACTGAAGCTTTCTTT
CDR3aa: CASSLEWSGTGGGTEAFF

abundance: NA
v_gene: TRBV12-5
j_gene: TRBJ2-1
d_gene: TRBD2
CDR3nt: TGTGCTAGTGGTTTGGGGGGGGGTATCGAGTCCTACAATGAGCAGTTCTTC
CDR3aa: CASGLGGGIESYNEQFF